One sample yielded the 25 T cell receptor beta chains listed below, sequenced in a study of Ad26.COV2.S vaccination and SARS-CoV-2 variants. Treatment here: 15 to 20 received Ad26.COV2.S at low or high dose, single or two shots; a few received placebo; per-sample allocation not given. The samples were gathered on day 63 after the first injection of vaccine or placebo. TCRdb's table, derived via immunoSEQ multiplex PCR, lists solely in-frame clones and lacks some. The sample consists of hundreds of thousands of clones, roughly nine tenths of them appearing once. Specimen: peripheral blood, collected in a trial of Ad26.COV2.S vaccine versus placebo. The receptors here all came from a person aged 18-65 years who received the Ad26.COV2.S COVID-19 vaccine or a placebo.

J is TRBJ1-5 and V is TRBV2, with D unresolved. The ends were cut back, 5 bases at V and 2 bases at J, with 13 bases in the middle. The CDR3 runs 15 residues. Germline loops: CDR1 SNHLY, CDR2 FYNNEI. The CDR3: CASSSRALGNQPQHF. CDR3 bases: TGTGCCAGCAGTTCTCGGGCTTTAGGCAATCAGCCCCAGCATTTT.

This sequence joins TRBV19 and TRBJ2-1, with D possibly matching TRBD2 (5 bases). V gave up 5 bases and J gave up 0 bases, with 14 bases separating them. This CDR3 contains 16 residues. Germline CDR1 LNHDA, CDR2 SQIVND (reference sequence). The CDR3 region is CASSSTRLSSYNEQFF. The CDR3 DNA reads TGTGCCAGTAGTTCCACTAGACTTAGCTCCTACAATGAGCAGTTCTTC.

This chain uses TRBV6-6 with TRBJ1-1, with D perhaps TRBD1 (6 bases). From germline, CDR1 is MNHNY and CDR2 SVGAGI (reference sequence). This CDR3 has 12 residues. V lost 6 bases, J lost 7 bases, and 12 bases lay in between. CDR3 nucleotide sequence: TGTGCCAGCAGCCCTGACAGGAATGAAGCTTTCTTT. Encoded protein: CASSPDRNEAFF.

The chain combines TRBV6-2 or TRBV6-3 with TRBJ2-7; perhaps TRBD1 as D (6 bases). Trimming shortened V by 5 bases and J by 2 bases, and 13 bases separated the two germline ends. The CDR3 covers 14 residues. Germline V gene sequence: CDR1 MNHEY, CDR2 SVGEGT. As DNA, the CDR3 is TGTGCCAGCAGTCAACCGACAGGCCCCTACGAGCAGTACTTC. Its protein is CASSQPTGPYEQYF.

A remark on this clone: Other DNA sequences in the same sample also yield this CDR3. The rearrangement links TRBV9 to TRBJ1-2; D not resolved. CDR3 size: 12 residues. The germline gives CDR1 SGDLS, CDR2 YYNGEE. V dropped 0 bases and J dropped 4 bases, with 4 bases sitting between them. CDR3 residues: CASSVGGYGYTF. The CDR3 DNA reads TGTGCCAGCAGCGTAGGAGGCTATGGCTACACCTTC.

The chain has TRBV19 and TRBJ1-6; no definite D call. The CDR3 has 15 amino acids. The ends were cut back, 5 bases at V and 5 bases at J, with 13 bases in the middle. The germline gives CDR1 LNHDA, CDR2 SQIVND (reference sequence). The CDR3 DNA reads TGTGCCAGTAGTGCGACCTTCAGGAATAATTCACCCCTCCACTTT. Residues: CASSATFRNNSPLHF. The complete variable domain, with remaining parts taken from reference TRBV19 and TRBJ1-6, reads DGGITQSPKYLFRKEGQNVTLSCEQNLNHDAMYWYRQDPGQGLRLIYYSQIVNDFQKGDIAEGYSVSREKKESFPLTVTSAQKNPTAFYLCASSATFRNNSPLHFGNGTRLTVT.

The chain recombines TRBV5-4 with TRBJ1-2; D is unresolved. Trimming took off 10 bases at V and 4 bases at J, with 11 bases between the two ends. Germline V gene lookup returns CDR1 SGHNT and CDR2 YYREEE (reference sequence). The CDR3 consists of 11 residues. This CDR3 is CAVGRSYGYTF. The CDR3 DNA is TGTGCCGTCGGACGGTCCTATGGCTACACCTTC.

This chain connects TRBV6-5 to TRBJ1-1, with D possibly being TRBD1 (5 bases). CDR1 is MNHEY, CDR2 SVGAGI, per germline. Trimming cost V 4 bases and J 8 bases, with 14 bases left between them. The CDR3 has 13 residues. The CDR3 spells CASSLRDGLEAFF. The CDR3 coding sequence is TGTGCCAGCAGTTTGAGGGACGGATTAGAAGCTTTCTTT.

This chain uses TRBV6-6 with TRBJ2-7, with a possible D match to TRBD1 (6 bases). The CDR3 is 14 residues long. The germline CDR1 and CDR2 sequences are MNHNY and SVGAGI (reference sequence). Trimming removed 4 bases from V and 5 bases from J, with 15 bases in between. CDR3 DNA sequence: TGTGCCAGCAGTTTACAGGGCGCGGAGGACGAGCAGTACTTC. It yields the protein CASSLQGAEDEQYF.

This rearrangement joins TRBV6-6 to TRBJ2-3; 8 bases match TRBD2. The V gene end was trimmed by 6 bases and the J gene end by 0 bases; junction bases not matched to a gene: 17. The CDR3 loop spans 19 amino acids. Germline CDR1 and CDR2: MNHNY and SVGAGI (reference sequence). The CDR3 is CASSRGPGLAGSSTDTQYF. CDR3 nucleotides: TGTGCCAGCAGCCGAGGCCCGGGGCTAGCGGGTTCTAGCACAGATACGCAGTATTTT.

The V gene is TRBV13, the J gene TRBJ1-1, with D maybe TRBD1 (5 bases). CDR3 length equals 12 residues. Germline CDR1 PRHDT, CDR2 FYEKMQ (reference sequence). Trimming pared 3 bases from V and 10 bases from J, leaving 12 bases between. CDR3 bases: TGTGCCAGCAGCTTTGGGACGGAGGCAGCTTTCTTT. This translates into CASSFGTEAAFF.

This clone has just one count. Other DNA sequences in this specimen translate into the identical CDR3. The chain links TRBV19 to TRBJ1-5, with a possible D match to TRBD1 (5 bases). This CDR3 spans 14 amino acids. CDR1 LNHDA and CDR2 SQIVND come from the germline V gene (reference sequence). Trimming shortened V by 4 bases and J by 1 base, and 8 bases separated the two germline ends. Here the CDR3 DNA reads TGTGCCAGTAGTACAGACAGCAGCAATCAGCCCCAGCATTTT. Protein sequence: CASSTDSSNQPQHF.

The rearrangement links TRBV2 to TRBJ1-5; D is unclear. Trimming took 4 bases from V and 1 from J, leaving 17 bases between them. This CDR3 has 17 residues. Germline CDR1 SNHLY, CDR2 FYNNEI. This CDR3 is CASSAEMEGNSNQPQHF. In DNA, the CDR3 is TGTGCCAGCAGTGCAGAAATGGAGGGCAACAGCAATCAGCCCCAGCATTTT. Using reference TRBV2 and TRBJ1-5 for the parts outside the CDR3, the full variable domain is EPEVTQTPSHQVTQMGQEVILRCVPISNHLYFYWYRQILGQKVEFLVSFYNNEISEKSEIFDDQFSVERPDGSNFTLKIRSTKLEDSAMYFCASSAEMEGNSNQPQHFGDGTRLSIL.

The CDR3 bases are TGTGCTAGTGGTTTGGATCAGCCCCAGCATTTT. Amino acid sequence: CASGLDQPQHF. V and J are TRBV12-5 and TRBJ1-5; no reliable D call. The ends were cut back, 1 base at V and 5 bases at J, with 0 bases in the middle. The CDR3 has 11 amino acids. CDR1 and CDR2 (germline): LGHNT, FRNRAP.

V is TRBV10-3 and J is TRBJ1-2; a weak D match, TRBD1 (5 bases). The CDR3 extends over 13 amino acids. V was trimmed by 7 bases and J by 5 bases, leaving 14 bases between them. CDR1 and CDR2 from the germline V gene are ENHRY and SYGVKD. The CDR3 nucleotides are TGTGCCATCACTCCCGGGACGGCATATGGCTACACCTTC. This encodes CAITPGTAYGYTF.

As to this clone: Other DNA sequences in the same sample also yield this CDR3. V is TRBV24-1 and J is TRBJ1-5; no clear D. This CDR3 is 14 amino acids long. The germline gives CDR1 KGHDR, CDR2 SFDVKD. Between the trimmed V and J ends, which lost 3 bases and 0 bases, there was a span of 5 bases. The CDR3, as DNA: TGTGCCACCAGTGATCGCTATAGCAATCAGCCCCAGCATTTT. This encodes CATSDRYSNQPQHF.

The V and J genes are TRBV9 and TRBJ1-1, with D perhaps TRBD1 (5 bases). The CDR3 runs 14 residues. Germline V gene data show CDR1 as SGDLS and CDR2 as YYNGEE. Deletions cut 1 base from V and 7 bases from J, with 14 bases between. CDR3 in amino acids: CASSVQGATDEAFF. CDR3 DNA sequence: TGTGCCAGCAGCGTACAGGGAGCGACGGATGAAGCTTTCTTT.

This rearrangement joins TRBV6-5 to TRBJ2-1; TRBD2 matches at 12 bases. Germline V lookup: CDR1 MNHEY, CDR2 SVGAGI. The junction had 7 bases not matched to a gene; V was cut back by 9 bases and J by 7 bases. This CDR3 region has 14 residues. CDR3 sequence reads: CASKSSGGENEQFF. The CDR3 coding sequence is TGTGCCAGTAAGTCTAGCGGGGGGGAGAATGAGCAGTTCTTC.

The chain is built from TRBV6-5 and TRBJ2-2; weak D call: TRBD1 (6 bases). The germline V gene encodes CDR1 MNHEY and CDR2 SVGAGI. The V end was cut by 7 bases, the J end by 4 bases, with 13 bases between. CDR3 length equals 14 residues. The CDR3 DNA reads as TGTGCCAGCATCGGGACACTGAGCACCGGGGAGCTGTTTTTT. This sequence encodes CASIGTLSTGELFF.

CDR3 loop: CASSLGSLNEKLFF. DNA for the CDR3: TGTGCCAGCAGCTTGGGGTCCCTTAATGAAAAACTGTTTTTT. The rearrangement links TRBV5-6 to TRBJ1-4; D not resolved. Trimming cost V 0 bases and J 4 bases, with 7 bases left between them. There are 14 residues in the CDR3. Germline CDR1 reads SGHDT; CDR2 reads YYEEEE.

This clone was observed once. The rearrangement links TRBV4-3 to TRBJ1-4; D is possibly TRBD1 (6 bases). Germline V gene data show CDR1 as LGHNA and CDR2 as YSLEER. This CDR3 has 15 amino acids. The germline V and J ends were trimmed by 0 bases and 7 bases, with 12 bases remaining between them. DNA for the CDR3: TGCGCCAGCAGCCAAGATAGCCGGGGGCGTGAAAAACTGTTTTTT. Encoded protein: CASSQDSRGREKLFF.

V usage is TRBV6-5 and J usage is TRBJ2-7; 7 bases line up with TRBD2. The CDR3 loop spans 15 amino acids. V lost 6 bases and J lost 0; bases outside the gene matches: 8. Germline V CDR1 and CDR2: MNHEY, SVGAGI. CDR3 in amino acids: CASSLAGVLSYEQYF. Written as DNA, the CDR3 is TGTGCCAGCAGCCTCGCGGGGGTTCTCTCCTACGAGCAGTACTTC.

CDR3 sequence (DNA): TGTGCCAGCAGCCAAATAGCGGGAGGGCCTGAGGAGCAGTTCTTC. This translates into CASSQIAGGPEEQFF. The genes are TRBV4-2 and TRBJ2-1; 11 bases agree with TRBD2. This CDR3 is 15 amino acids long. Germline V gene sequence: CDR1 LGHNA, CDR2 YNFKEQ. V lost 2 bases, J lost 10 bases, and 7 bases stayed unmatched.

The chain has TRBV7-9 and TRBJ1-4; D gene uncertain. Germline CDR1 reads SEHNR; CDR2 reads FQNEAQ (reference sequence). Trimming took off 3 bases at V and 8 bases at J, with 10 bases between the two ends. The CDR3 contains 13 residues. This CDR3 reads CASSFYQGEKLFF. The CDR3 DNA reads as TGTGCCAGCAGCTTTTACCAAGGGGAAAAACTGTTTTTT.

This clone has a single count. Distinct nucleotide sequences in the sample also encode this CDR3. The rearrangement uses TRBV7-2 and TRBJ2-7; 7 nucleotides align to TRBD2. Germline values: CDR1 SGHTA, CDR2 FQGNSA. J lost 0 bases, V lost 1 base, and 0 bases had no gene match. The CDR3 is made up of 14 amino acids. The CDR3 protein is CASSLGGGSYEQYF. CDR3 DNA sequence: TGTGCCAGCAGCTTAGGGGGGGGCTCCTACGAGCAGTACTTC.